Described below is a single T cell receptor beta chain sequence and its context. The antigen is unknown. Assay used: immunoSEQ multiplex PCR; TCRdb lists only in-frame clones, some missing. This table holds tens of thousands of clones, roughly 86% found once. In germline, CDR1 is ENHRY, CDR2 SYGVKD. The length of the CDR3 is 12 residues. The V gene lost 6 bases and the J gene lost 4 bases, with 10 bases spanning the gap. This sample was taken from a study of OX40 agonist ivuxolimab in advanced cancers. Study-wide findings and caveats: In general, CD8+ T cells held more expanded clones than CD4+ did, on average.

The TCR comes from an adult with an advanced solid tumor such as melanoma, head and neck, liver or kidney cancer. The V gene is TRBV10-3, the J gene TRBJ2-7; tentative D call: TRBD1 (6 bases). Material: CD4+ or CD8+ T cells sorted from blood, obtained in a trial of the OX40 agonist ivuxolimab. The CDR3 region is CAISEGGYEQYF. The CDR3 bases are TGTGCCATCAGCGAAGGGGGTTACGAGCAGTACTTC.